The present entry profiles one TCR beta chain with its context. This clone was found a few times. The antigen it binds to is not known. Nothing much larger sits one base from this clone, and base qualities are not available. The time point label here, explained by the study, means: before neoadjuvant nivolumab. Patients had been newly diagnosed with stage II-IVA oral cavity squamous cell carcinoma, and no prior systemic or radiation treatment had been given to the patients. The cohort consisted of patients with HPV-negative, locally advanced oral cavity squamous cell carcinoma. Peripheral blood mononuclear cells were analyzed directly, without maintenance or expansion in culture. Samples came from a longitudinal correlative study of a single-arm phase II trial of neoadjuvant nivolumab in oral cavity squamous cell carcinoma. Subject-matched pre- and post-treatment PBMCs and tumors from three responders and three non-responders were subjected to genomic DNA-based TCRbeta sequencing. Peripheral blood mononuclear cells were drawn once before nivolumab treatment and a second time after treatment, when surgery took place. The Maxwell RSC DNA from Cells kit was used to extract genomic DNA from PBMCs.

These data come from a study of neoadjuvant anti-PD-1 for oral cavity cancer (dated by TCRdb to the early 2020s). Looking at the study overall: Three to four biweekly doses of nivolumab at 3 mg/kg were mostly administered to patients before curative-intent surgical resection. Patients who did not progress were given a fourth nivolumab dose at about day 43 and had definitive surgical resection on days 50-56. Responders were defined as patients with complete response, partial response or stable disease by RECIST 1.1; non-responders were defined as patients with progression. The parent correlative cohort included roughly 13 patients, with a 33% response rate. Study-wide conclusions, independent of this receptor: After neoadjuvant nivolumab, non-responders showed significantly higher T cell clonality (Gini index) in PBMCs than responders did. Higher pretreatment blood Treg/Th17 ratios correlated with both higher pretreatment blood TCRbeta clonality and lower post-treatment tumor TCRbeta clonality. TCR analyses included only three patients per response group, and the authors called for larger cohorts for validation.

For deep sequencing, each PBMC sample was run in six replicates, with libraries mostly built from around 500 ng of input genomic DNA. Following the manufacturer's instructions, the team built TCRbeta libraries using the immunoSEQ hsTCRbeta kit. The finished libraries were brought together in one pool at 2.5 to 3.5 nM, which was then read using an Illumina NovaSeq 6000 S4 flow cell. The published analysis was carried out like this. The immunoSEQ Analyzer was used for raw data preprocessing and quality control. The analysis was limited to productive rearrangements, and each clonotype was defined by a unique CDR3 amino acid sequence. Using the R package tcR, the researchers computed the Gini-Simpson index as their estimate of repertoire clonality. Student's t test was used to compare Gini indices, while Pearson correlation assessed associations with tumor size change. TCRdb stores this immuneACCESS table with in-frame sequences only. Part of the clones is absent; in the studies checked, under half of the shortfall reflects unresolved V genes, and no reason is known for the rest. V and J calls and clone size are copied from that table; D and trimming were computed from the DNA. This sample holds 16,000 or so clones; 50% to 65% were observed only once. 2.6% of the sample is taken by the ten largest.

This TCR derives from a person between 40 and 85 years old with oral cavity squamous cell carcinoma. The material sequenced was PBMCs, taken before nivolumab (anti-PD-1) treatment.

The DNA sequence is given as TGTGCCAGTAGTATAGGGGGGACAGCTTCTACCGGGGAGCTGTTTTTT. Its product reads: CASSIGGTASTGELFF. The receptor chain draws on TRBV19 and TRBJ2-2; 7 middle bases align to TRBD1. CDR1 LNHDA and CDR2 SQIVND were looked up in the germline V gene (reference sequence). V is cut back by 1 base and J by 5 bases, with 7 bases in the junction unmatched. The CDR3 sequence holds 16 residues, the cysteine and phenylalanine included. The kept DNA is CDR3 alone, 48 bases in frame from the first base.